Below, one T cell receptor (beta chain) is given with its context. The sample originates from a study of preoperative IRX-2 immunotherapy in early breast cancer. Regarding treatment: preoperative locoregional IRX-2 cytokine immunotherapy. This phase Ib study tested locoregional IRX-2 cytokine immunotherapy given before surgery. With 0 bases removed from V and 10 bases from J, the gap between germline ends came to 16 bases. Looked up from germline, CDR1 is SGHTA and CDR2 is FQGNSA. There are 15 residues in the CDR3. Only in-frame clones appear in the TCRdb table, and some are missing; sequencing was by immunoSEQ multiplex PCR. The data show more than 20,000 clones, approximately 90% seen once.

This TCR was sampled from a human donor with breast cancer. This material consisted of tumor tissue, taken after IRX-2 immunotherapy. The V gene is TRBV7-2, the J gene TRBJ2-1, with unresolved D. The CDR3 DNA sequence: TGTGCCAGCAGCTTAGCCCTGGTCGCAGGCCGGGAGCAGTTCTTC. This translates into CASSLALVAGREQFF.